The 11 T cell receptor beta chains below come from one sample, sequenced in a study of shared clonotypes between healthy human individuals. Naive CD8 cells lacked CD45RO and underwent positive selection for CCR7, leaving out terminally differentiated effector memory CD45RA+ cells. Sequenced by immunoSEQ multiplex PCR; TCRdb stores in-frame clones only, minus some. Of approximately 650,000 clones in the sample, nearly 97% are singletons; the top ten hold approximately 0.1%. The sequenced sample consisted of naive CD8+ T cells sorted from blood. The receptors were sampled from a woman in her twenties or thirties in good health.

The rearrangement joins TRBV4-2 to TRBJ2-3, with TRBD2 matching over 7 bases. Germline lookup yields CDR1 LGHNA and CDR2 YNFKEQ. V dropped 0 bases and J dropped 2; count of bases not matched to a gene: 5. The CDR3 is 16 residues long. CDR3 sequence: CASSQERLAATDTQYF. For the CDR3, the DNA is TGTGCCAGCAGCCAAGAGAGGCTAGCGGCCACAGATACGCAGTATTTT.

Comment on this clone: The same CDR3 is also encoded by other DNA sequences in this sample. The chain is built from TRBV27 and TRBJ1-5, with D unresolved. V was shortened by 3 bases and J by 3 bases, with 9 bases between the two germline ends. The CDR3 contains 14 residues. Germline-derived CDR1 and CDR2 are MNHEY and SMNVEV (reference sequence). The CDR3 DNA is TGTGCCAGCAGTTTTGTAGGATCCAATCAGCCCCAGCATTTT. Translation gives CASSFVGSNQPQHF.

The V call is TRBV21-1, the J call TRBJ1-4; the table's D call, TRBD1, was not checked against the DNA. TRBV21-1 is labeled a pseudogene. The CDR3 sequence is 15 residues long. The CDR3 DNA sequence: TGTGCCAGCAGCAATGTAGGGACAGGGCGGAAAAAACTGTTTTTT. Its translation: CASSNVGTGRKKLFF.

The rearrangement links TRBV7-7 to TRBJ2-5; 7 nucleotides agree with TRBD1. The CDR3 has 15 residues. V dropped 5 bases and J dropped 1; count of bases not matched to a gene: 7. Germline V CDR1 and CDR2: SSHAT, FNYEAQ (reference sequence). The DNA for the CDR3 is TGTGCCAGCAGCCCTTTCGACAGGGCCCAAGAGACCCAGTACTTC. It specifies CASSPFDRAQETQYF.

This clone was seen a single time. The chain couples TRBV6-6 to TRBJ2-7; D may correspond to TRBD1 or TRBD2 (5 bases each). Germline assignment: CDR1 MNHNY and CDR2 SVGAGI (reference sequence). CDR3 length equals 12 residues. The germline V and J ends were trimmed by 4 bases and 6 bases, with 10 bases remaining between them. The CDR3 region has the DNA TGTGCCAGCAGTTTCGGGGCGGGCGAGCAGTACTTC. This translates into CASSFGAGEQYF.

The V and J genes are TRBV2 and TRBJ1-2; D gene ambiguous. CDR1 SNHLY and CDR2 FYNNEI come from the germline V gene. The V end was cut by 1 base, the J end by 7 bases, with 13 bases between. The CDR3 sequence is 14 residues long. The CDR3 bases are TGTGCCAGCAGTGAAGGGGGTGAGTGGCCTGGCTACACCTTC. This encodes CASSEGGEWPGYTF. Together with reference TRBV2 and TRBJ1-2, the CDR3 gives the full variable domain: EPEVTQTPSHQVTQMGQEVILRCVPISNHLYFYWYRQILGQKVEFLVSFYNNEISEKSEIFDDQFSVERPDGSNFTLKIRSTKLEDSAMYFCASSEGGEWPGYTFGSGTRLTVV.

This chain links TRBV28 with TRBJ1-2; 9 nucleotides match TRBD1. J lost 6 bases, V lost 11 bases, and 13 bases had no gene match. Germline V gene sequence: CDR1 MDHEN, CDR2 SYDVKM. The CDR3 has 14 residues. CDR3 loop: CAGGGQGHKDGYTF. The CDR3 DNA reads TGTGCCGGGGGGGGACAGGGTCATAAAGATGGCTACACCTTC.

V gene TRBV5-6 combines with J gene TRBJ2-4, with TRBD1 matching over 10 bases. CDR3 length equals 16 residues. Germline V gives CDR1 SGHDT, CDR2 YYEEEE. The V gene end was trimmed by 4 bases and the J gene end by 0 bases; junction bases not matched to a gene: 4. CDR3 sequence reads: CASSPDRGLAKNIQYF. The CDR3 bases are TGTGCCAGCAGCCCCGACAGGGGGCTAGCCAAAAACATTCAGTACTTC.

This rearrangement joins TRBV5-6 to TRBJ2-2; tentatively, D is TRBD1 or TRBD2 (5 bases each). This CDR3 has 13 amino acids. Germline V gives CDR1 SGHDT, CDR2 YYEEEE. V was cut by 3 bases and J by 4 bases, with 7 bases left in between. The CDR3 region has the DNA TGTGCCAGCAGCTGGGGGAGCACCGGGGAGCTGTTTTTT. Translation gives CASSWGSTGELFF.

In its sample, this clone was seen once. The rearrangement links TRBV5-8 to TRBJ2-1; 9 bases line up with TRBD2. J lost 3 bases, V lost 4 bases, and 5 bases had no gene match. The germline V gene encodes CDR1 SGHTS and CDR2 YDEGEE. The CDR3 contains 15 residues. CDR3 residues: CASSGIAGVYNEQFF. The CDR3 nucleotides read TGTGCCAGCAGCGGCATAGCGGGAGTCTACAATGAGCAGTTCTTC.

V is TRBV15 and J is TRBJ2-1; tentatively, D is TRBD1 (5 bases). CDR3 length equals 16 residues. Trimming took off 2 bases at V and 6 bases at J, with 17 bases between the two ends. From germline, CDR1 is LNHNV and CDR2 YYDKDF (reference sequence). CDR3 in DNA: TGTGCCACCAGCAGACCCACAGGTTCGGCCCTCAATGAGCAGTTCTTC. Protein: CATSRPTGSALNEQFF.